These T cell receptor beta chains were read from a single sample in a study of shared T cell receptors in the human thymus. The data were produced by immunoSEQ multiplex PCR, yet TCRdb's version contains in-frame clones alone and is incomplete. The sample holds hundreds of thousands of clones, 87% seen once. This same sample was also taken into another study, of human thymus T cells.

Source material: thymocytes. The source of these receptors is a boy under two years old with a congenital heart defect. The CDR3 runs from the conserved cysteine through the conserved F or W. The D gene is left open where the match is weak. A row's size may be missing; if present it is once, few, many or a size class.

j_gene | v_gene | abundance | d_gene | CDR3nt | CDR3aa
TRBJ2-2 | TRBV19 | NA | TRBD1 | TGTGCCAGTAGTATCCAAAGGACAGGGGTAGTCACCGGGGAGCTGTTTTTT | CASSIQRTGVVTGELFF
TRBJ2-2 | TRBV27 | NA | TRBD2 | TGTGCCACACTAGCGGGAGGCACCGGGGAGCTGTTTTTT | CATLAGGTGELFF
TRBJ2-1 | TRBV28 | NA | TRBD2 | TGTGCCAGCAGTTTACCTCGTTCCCCTACTGCGGGAGCGGACAATGAGCAGTTCTTC | CASSLPRSPTAGADNEQFF
TRBJ2-1 | TRBV28 | NA | TRBD2 | TGTGCCAGCAGTTTTGGGCTAGCGGGGGTCAATGAGCAGTTCTTC | CASSFGLAGVNEQFF
TRBJ1-5 | TRBV6-6 | NA | NA | TGTGCCAGCAGGCCGGGGGTGGCGAATCAGCCCCAGCATTTT | CASRPGVANQPQHF
TRBJ2-1 | TRBV28 | once | TRBD2 | TGTGCCAGCAGTTACACCCTTAGAGGACTAGCGGGAGTCTGGCAGTTCTTC | CASSYTLRGLAGVWQFF
TRBJ2-1 | TRBV5-6 | NA | NA | TGTGCCAGCAGCTTGGGATCGGGAGTCGGTAATGAGCAGTTCTTC | CASSLGSGVGNEQFF
TRBJ1-3 | TRBV4-3 | NA | NA | TGCGCCAGCAGCCAAGCTCCCCACAGCCTCAGCTCTGGAAACACCATATATTTT | CASSQAPHSLSSGNTIYF
TRBJ1-1 | TRBV11-2 | NA | NA | TGTGCCAGCAGCTCTCAGGGGCGGAAGATGAACACTGAAGCTTTCTTT | CASSSQGRKMNTEAFF
TRBJ2-7 | TRBV7-2 | once | TRBD2 | TGTGCCAGCAGCTTAGCGCAAAGCGGGAAAAGCGGCTACGAGCAGTACTTC | CASSLAQSGKSGYEQYF
TRBJ1-5 | TRBV7-9 | NA | TRBD1 | TGTGCCAGCAGCTTAGCGACAGGGCGGGAGCCCCAGCATTTT | CASSLATGREPQHF
TRBJ2-7 | TRBV5-1 | NA | NA | TGCGCCAGCAGCCCCCTCCGGCAGATTGGACAATCCCTTTACGAGCAGTACTTC | CASSPLRQIGQSLYEQYF
TRBJ2-7 | TRBV10-3 | NA | NA | TGTGCCATCAGTGAGTCGCCCCCGGACAGCCTTTTCTACGAGCAGTACTTC | CAISESPPDSLFYEQYF
TRBJ2-1 | TRBV4-2 | once | NA | TGTGCCAGCAGCCAAGACCCGGACAGCCATTACAATGAGCAGTTCTTC | CASSQDPDSHYNEQFF
TRBJ2-7 | TRBV27 | NA | TRBD1 | TGTGCCAGCAGTACCGGGACAGCTTCCTCCTACGAGCAGTACTTC | CASSTGTASSYEQYF
TRBJ2-1 | TRBV7-6 | NA | TRBD1 | TGTGCCAGCAGCCTCTCCCCGGGACAGGAGCAGTTCTTC | CASSLSPGQEQFF
TRBJ1-6 | TRBV5-1 | NA | TRBD1 | TGCGCCAGCAGCTTGATGGGACAGACGAATTCCCCCCTCCACTTT | CASSLMGQTNSPLHF
TRBJ1-5 | TRBV18 | NA | NA | TGTGCCAGCTCACTCGCACAGGGAAAAAGCAATCAGCCCCAGCATTTT | CASSLAQGKSNQPQHF
TRBJ2-7 | TRBV27 | NA | NA | TGTGCCAGCAGTGACGGGTACTCCTACGAGCAGTACTTC | CASSDGYSYEQYF
TRBJ2-2 | TRBV6-5 | NA | NA | TGTGCCAGCAGTTTCTCCCCGACAGGGAACACCGGGGAGCTGTTTTTT | CASSFSPTGNTGELFF
TRBJ2-1 | TRBV5-4 | NA | TRBD1 | TGTGCCAGCAGCATCGGACAGGGTATACATGAGCAGTTCTTC | CASSIGQGIHEQFF
TRBJ2-7 | TRBV10-3 | NA | NA | TGTGCCATCAGTGAGAGCAGGGACTACGAGCAGTACTTC | CAISESRDYEQYF
TRBJ2-7 | TRBV7-2 | NA | TRBD1 | TGTGCCAGCAGCCTAAACAAACAGGGGGCCCTAACCCAACACTACGAGCAGTACTTC | CASSLNKQGALTQHYEQYF
TRBJ1-3 | TRBV18 | NA | TRBD1 | TGTGCCAGCTCACGACACCCGACAGGGCCCGGAAACACCATATATTTT | CASSRHPTGPGNTIYF
TRBJ1-1 | TRBV7-9 | NA | TRBD1 | TGTGCCAGCAGCTCCCGGACAGGGGGCTACATGAACACTGAAGCTTTCTTT | CASSSRTGGYMNTEAFF
TRBJ1-1 | TRBV5-1 | NA | NA | TGCGCCAGCAGTTGGGGGGGGCGGACTGAAGCTTTCTTT | CASSWGGRTEAFF
TRBJ2-3 | TRBV4-2 | NA | TRBD2 | TGTGCCAGCCAAGCCCTGGCGGGGGGGTCAGATACGCAGTATTTT | CASQALAGGSDTQYF
TRBJ2-7 | TRBV27 | NA | NA | TGTGCCAGCAGTGAGAGCCCTTCGCCGAGAGCCGAGCAGTACTTC | CASSESPSPRAEQYF
TRBJ2-3 | TRBV4-3 | NA | NA | TGCGCCAGCAGCCAAGATTTGTCGGCGGTACCCACAGATACGCAGTATTTT | CASSQDLSAVPTDTQYF
TRBJ1-2 | TRBV28 | NA | TRBD1 | TGTGCCAGCAGTTCGAGGTCGGGACAGGGGATTTCAAACTATGGCTACACCTTC | CASSSRSGQGISNYGYTF
TRBJ2-1 | TRBV18 | once | TRBD2 | TGTGCCAGCTCACCAGCTAGCGGGGGCCGGAATGAGCAGTTCTTC | CASSPASGGRNEQFF
TRBJ2-7 | TRBV19 | NA | NA | TGTGCCAGTAGCACCACTGGAGGAAACGAGCAGTACTTC | CASSTTGGNEQYF
TRBJ2-1 | TRBV19 | NA | NA | TGTGCCAGTAGTTCCACCCTTGACGGGGGTGAGCAGTTCTTC | CASSSTLDGGEQFF
TRBJ1-4 | TRBV7-9 | NA | NA | TGTGCCAGCAGCTTACAGGGACACAATGAAAAACTGTTTTTT | CASSLQGHNEKLFF
TRBJ1-5 | TRBV28 | NA | NA | TGTGCCAGCAGCACACAGCCGAATCAGCCCCAGCATTTT | CASSTQPNQPQHF
TRBJ2-1 | TRBV28 | NA | TRBD1 | TGTGCCAGCAGTTTCCCGCTAACGGGACAGGGTATGGACCGTGGGTCCTACAATGAGCAGTTCTTC | CASSFPLTGQGMDRGSYNEQFF
TRBJ2-7 | TRBV4-3 | NA | NA | TGCGCCAGCAGCCAAGAAGCGGTCCAGGCTCCCTACGAGCAGTACTTC | CASSQEAVQAPYEQYF
TRBJ2-5 | TRBV7-8 | NA | TRBD2 | TGTGCCAGCAGGAAAGCGGGAGGGCACCAAGAGACCCAGTACTTC | CASRKAGGHQETQYF
TRBJ1-1 | TRBV4-3 | NA | NA | TGCGCCAGCAGCCAAGATCGCCCGGTGTGGAGGGCTTTCTTT | CASSQDRPVWRAFF
TRBJ2-1 | TRBV19 | NA | TRBD1 | TGTGCCAGTAGCCGACCGTCTCGGGACAGGAGCTACAATGAGCAGTTCTTC | CASSRPSRDRSYNEQFF
TRBJ2-3 | TRBV27 | NA | NA | TGTGCCAGCAGTTTATGGCATGGGAGCGGCCGATACACAGATACGCAGTATTTT | CASSLWHGSGRYTDTQYF
TRBJ1-2 | TRBV2 | NA | NA | TGTGCCAGCAGTGAGACAGTATCTAATCGAGTCCCCCATGGCTACACCTTC | CASSETVSNRVPHGYTF
TRBJ2-3 | TRBV28 | NA | TRBD2 | TGTGCCAGCAGTCCTAGCGGGAGGCCGGATACGCAGTATTTT | CASSPSGRPDTQYF
TRBJ2-2 | TRBV28 | NA | TRBD1 | TGTGCCAGCACAGAGGGGGCAGACACCGGGGAGCTGTTTTTT | CASTEGADTGELFF
TRBJ2-3 | TRBV5-4 | once | TRBD1 | TGTGCCAGCAGCTTGGATGCAGGGGGCGACACAGATACGCAGTATTTT | CASSLDAGGDTDTQYF
TRBJ2-3 | TRBV6-6 | NA | TRBD2 | TGTGCCACAGGACTAGCGGAGACACCAGATACGCAGTATTTT | CATGLAETPDTQYF
TRBJ1-1 | TRBV30 | NA | TRBD1 | TGTGCCTGGGTTAAGGCAGGGGGGACTGAAGCTTTCTTT | CAWVKAGGTEAFF
TRBJ1-5 | TRBV5-6 | NA | TRBD1 | TGTGCCAGCAGCAGGGACAGGGAGAGCAATCAGCCCCAGCATTTT | CASSRDRESNQPQHF
TRBJ1-1 | TRBV11-2 | NA | NA | TGTGCCAGCAGCTTAGATCGGAGGGAAGGGGCGACTAACACTGAAGCTTTCTTT | CASSLDRREGATNTEAFF
TRBJ2-7 | TRBV10-3 | few | TRBD2 | TGTGCCATCAGTGACTTGCGGGAGTGCTCCGAGCAGTACTTC | CAISDLRECSEQYF
TRBJ1-1 | TRBV29-1 | NA | NA | TGCAGCCCACATGCTGGCCCGAACACTGAAGCTTTCTTT | CSPHAGPNTEAFF
TRBJ2-1 | TRBV9 | NA | NA | TGTGCCAGCAGCGGGACAGCCCCAAGCTCCTACAATGAGCAGTTCTTC | CASSGTAPSSYNEQFF